Listed below are T cell receptor beta chains from one sample, sequenced in a study of vaccination effects on CD4 cells after COVID-19. Which antigens these TCRs recognize remains unknown. Profiling relied on immunoSEQ multiplex PCR, and the TCRdb table lists in-frame clones only, not all of them. The sample contains some 36,000 clones, around 67% of which appear only once. This sample comprised CD4+ T cells from PBMCs cultured without peptide, obtained before COVID-19 vaccination. The receptors were gathered from a human donor who received a COVID-19 vaccine. CDR3s include the opening cysteine and the closing phenylalanine or tryptophan. Each record gives: D gene, clone size, V gene, J gene, CDR3 protein, CDR3 DNA. A D gene is named only where the DNA matches it firmly. Size is omitted from some rows. Given values are once, few, many or a class for expanded clones.

.	.	TRBV7-8	TRBJ2-1	CASSLLRVSYNEQFF	TGTGCCAGCAGCTTATTGCGGGTATCCTACAATGAGCAGTTCTTC
.	.	TRBV4-2	TRBJ2-2	CASSQDRVAVAPGELFF	TGTGCCAGCAGCCAAGATAGGGTGGCGGTAGCACCCGGGGAGCTGTTTTTT
.	.	TRBV28	TRBJ1-2	CASSSNTGNGYTF	TGTGCCAGCAGTTCTAATACAGGGAACGGCTACACCTTC
.	.	TRBV7-9	TRBJ2-5	CASSLAGGQETQYF	TGTGCCAGCAGCTTAGCGGGGGGCCAGGAGACCCAGTACTTC
.	.	TRBV11-3	TRBJ2-3	CASRPPPSGTDTQYF	TGTGCCAGCAGGCCTCCCCCCTCAGGCACAGATACGCAGTATTTT
.	.	TRBV6-1	TRBJ1-2	CASREGPAYGYTF	TGTGCCAGCAGGGAAGGGCCAGCCTATGGCTACACCTTC
TRBD2	.	TRBV11-2	TRBJ2-5	CASSLTERGQETQYF	TGTGCCAGCAGCTTAACCGAGCGGGGACAAGAGACCCAGTACTTC
.	once	TRBV19	TRBJ2-7	CATQRYGGPLF	TGTGCCACCCAAAGATACGGGGGCCCCCTATTC
TRBD1	.	TRBV27	TRBJ1-2	CASRGGATGGNWYGYTF	TGTGCCAGCAGGGGGGGGGCGACAGGGGGCAATTGGTATGGCTACACCTTC
.	.	TRBV18	TRBJ2-3	CASSPPASDTQYF	TGTGCCAGCTCACCCCCGGCGTCAGATACGCAGTATTTT
TRBD2	.	TRBV6-2/TRBV6-3	TRBJ2-5	CASSSGTSGNKAQYF	TGTGCCAGCAGTTCCGGGACTAGCGGCAATAAGGCCCAGTACTTC
.	.	TRBV10-1	TRBJ1-3	CATTGNSGNTIYF	TGCGCCACCACAGGAAACTCTGGAAACACCATATATTTT
.	few	TRBV5-1	TRBJ1-6	CASSSDINSPLHF	TGCGCCAGCAGCTCGGATATTAATTCACCCCTCCACTTT
.	.	TRBV5-1	TRBJ2-1	CASSFVVRQSSYNEQFF	TGCGCCAGCAGCTTCGTGGTCAGGCAAAGCTCCTACAATGAGCAGTTCTTC
TRBD2	.	TRBV3-1/TRBV3-2	TRBJ2-3	CASSRLNLGGSDTQYF	TGTGCCAGCAGCCGCCTGAATCTCGGGGGGTCAGATACGCAGTATTTT
.	few	TRBV4-1	TRBJ2-1	CASSQDGRVGNEQFF	TGCGCCAGCAGCCAAGATGGCAGGGTAGGCAATGAGCAGTTCTTC
TRBD2	once	TRBV11-3	TRBJ2-3	CASSLSPTGLAGGITDTQYF	TGTGCCAGCAGCTTAAGCCCTACGGGACTAGCGGGAGGGATCACAGATACGCAGTATTTT
TRBD1	.	TRBV5-6	TRBJ1-4	CASSLDRGHEKLFF	TGTGCCAGCAGCTTGGACAGGGGGCATGAAAAACTGTTTTTT
.	.	TRBV6-5	TRBJ1-4	CASSPTGTVREKLFF	TGTGCCAGCAGTCCAACCGGTACGGTGCGGGAAAAACTGTTTTTT
TRBD1	.	TRBV7-9	TRBJ2-5	CASSDTGGSKTQYF	TGTGCCAGCAGCGATACAGGGGGCTCGAAGACCCAGTACTTC
TRBD2	.	TRBV18	TRBJ2-1	CASSPPYGGSYNEQFF	TGTGCCAGCTCACCACCTTACGGGGGGTCCTACAATGAGCAGTTCTTC
.	.	TRBV7-9	TRBJ1-2	CASTTGSTGANYGYTF	TGTGCCAGCACCACTGGATCGACCGGAGCTAACTATGGCTACACCTTC
.	.	TRBV2	TRBJ1-3	CASSDGEGTLQGTPGNTIYF	TGTGCCAGCAGTGATGGGGAGGGAACCTTGCAGGGAACACCTGGAAACACCATATATTTT
.	.	TRBV5-1	TRBJ1-2	CASSSQGFFNYGYTF	TGCGCCAGCAGCTCGCAGGGGTTTTTTAACTATGGCTACACCTTC
TRBD1	.	TRBV5-1	TRBJ1-2	CASSGQGLDGYTF	TGCGCCAGCAGCGGACAGGGGTTGGACGGCTACACCTTC
.	few	TRBV7-8	TRBJ1-5	CASSPTWGAGQPQHF	TGTGCCAGCAGCCCCACTTGGGGCGCGGGTCAGCCCCAGCATTTT
.	.	TRBV4-1	TRBJ1-4	CASSQDRGQEKLFF	TGCGCCAGCAGCCAAGATCGAGGACAGGAAAAACTGTTTTTT
.	once	TRBV10-3	TRBJ1-1	CAISGGGPGGTEAFF	TGTGCCATCAGTGGGGGAGGGCCCGGAGGAACTGAAGCTTTCTTT
.	once	TRBV5-6	TRBJ2-7	CASSRRAGSEQYF	TGTGCCAGCAGCCGACGGGCGGGGAGCGAGCAGTACTTC